Described below is a single T cell receptor beta chain sequence and its context. Assay used: immunoSEQ multiplex PCR; TCRdb lists only in-frame clones, some missing. Here the sample spans under 200,000 clones, 85% to 95% being singletons. The data belong to a study of blood T cell repertoires in COVID-19. Germline V gene data show CDR1 as LNHDA and CDR2 as SQIVND (reference sequence). This CDR3 contains 16 residues. Between the trimmed V and J ends, which lost 7 bases and 0 bases, there was a span of 16 bases. The clonotype originates from a man aged 45-65 years with acute or convalescent COVID-19. The sequencing input was peripheral blood. The chain uses TRBV19 and TRBJ1-3; unclear D gene. The CDR3 DNA is TGTGCCAGTATCCCAGTGCGGCGGCACTCTGGAAACACCATATATTTT. Its translation is CASIPVRRHSGNTIYF.